A single sample is the source of the 18 T cell receptor beta chains below, sequenced in a study of blood T cell repertoires in COVID-19. Method: immunoSEQ multiplex PCR; TCRdb's copy keeps in-frame clones and lacks some. The sample lists just over 250,000 clones; more than 85% were seen once. The specimen sequenced was peripheral blood. These receptor sequences come from a young adult with COVID-19, enrolled during active disease.

J is TRBJ2-7 and V is TRBV7-2; D is possibly TRBD2 (5 bases). Germline V gives CDR1 SGHTA, CDR2 FQGNSA. The CDR3 extends over 13 amino acids. Trimming pared 6 bases from V and 1 base from J, leaving 10 bases between. The CDR3 reads CASREVNSYEQYF. The CDR3 coding sequence is TGTGCCAGCAGGGAGGTGAATTCCTACGAGCAGTACTTC. Full variable domain (remainder filled in from reference TRBV7-2 and TRBJ2-7): GAGVSQSPSNKVTEKGKDVELRCDPISGHTALYWYRQSLGQGLEFLIYFQGNSAPDKSGLPSDRFSAERTGGSVSTLTIQRTQQEDSAVYLCASREVNSYEQYFGPGTRLTVT.

This clone was detected once. The chain combines TRBV2 with TRBJ2-7; 9 nucleotides line up with TRBD2. The CDR3 consists of 15 residues. Germline values: CDR1 SNHLY, CDR2 FYNNEI. The V segment lost 7 bases and the J segment 4 bases; nucleotides outside the gene matches: 11. CDR3 sequence (DNA): TGTGCCAGCAATCCCGGACTAGCGTCGGGATACGAGCAGTACTTC. Translating gives CASNPGLASGYEQYF.

This clone was seen a handful of times. This chain links TRBV7-8 with TRBJ1-2; TRBD1 matches 8 bases. The V segment lost 1 base and the J segment 6 bases; nucleotides outside the gene matches: 1. Germline V lookup: CDR1 SGHVS, CDR2 FQNEAQ. CDR3 size: 13 residues. The CDR3 DNA follows: TGTGCCAGCAGCTTAGGGACAGGGAATGGCTACACCTTC. It yields the protein CASSLGTGNGYTF.

This chain joins TRBV7-2 and TRBJ2-1; TRBD2 agrees at 9 bases. V lost 5 bases to trimming and J lost 11 bases; unmatched junction nucleotides: 4. The CDR3 covers 12 residues. Germline CDR1 and CDR2: SGHTA and FQGNSA. CDR3 sequence: CASSQTSGQQFF. CDR3 DNA: TGTGCCAGCAGCCAGACTAGCGGTCAGCAGTTCTTC.

The rearrangement uses TRBV15 and TRBJ2-3, with D unclear. Germline CDR1 reads LNHNV; CDR2 reads YYDKDF (reference sequence). Trimming removed 0 bases at V and 7 bases at J, with 14 bases between. The CDR3 loop spans 15 amino acids. CDR3 sequence (DNA): TGTGCCACCAGCAGAGATAACGCCGTGGCCAATACGCAGTATTTT. This translates into CATSRDNAVANTQYF.

This clone was counted a single time. In nucleotides, the CDR3 is TGTGCCAGCACCGACGGACAGGGTTATGGCTACACCTTC. It codes for CASTDGQGYGYTF. V is TRBV6-5 and J is TRBJ1-2, with 8 bases that match TRBD1. V gave up 7 bases and J gave up 5 bases; unmatched junction bases: 6. CDR1 and CDR2 from the germline V gene are MNHEY and SVGAGI. The CDR3 runs to 13 residues.

This sequence joins TRBV28 and TRBJ2-2; D is possibly TRBD1 (5 bases). This CDR3 has 15 amino acids. The V gene's germline CDR1 is MDHEN and CDR2 SYDVKM. V was shortened by 5 bases and J by 3 bases, with 13 bases between the two germline ends. CDR3 sequence (DNA): TGTGCCAGCAGTCCGATTGGACACGACACCGGGGAGCTGTTTTTT. Protein sequence: CASSPIGHDTGELFF.

This sequence joins TRBV7-9 and TRBJ2-1, with D possibly being TRBD2 (5 bases). The V gene's germline CDR1 is SEHNR and CDR2 FQNEAQ (reference sequence). This CDR3 spans 15 amino acids. Trimming removed 3 bases at V and 8 bases at J, with 17 bases between. CDR3 in DNA: TGTGCCAGCAGCTTGACCTGGACTGAAAACGATGAGCAGTTCTTC. It codes for CASSLTWTENDEQFF.

The chain carries TRBV13 and TRBJ1-1, with D possibly TRBD1 on 5 matching bases. V was cut by 6 bases and J by 11 bases, with 22 bases left in between. This CDR3 has 14 residues. CDR1 and CDR2 from the germline V gene are PRHDT and FYEKMQ (reference sequence). The DNA for the CDR3 is TGTGCCAGCAGACTCCCGGACAAGACAGCGAAGGCTTTCTTT. Translating it yields CASRLPDKTAKAFF.

CDR3 bases: TGTGCCAGCCTCCTTTTAGGGACAGGGAAACAAAAAACCTACGAGCAGTACTTC. Residues: CASLLLGTGKQKTYEQYF. The V gene is TRBV11-2, the J gene TRBJ2-7; 9 bases are shared with TRBD1. Germline V CDR1 and CDR2: SGHAT, FQNNGV. The CDR3 covers 18 residues. Trimming removed 8 bases from V and 2 bases from J; junction bases left unmatched: 19.

This rearrangement joins TRBV2 to TRBJ2-2; the D gene is possibly TRBD2 (5 bases). The CDR3 covers 16 residues. The V gene lost 3 bases and the J gene lost 3 bases, with 14 bases spanning the gap. Germline CDR1 reads SNHLY; CDR2 reads FYNNEI. The CDR3 DNA reads TGTGCCAGCAGTGACGCAAGAGGGTTTTACACCGGGGAGCTGTTTTTT. Its protein product is CASSDARGFYTGELFF.

The chain is built from TRBV7-2 and TRBJ1-6; 7 positions agree with TRBD1. V was pared by 5 bases and J by 6 bases, with 10 bases of the junction left unmatched. The CDR3 sequence is 16 residues long. Germline CDR1 and CDR2: SGHTA and FQGNSA. The CDR3 reads CASSGGYRDSNSPLHF. CDR3 bases: TGTGCCAGCAGCGGGGGGTACCGGGACAGTAATTCACCCCTCCACTTT.

The chain employs TRBV19 and TRBJ1-5; 7 bases line up with TRBD1. CDR3 length: 15 residues. Germline CDR1 is LNHDA and CDR2 is SQIVND (reference sequence). V lost 5 bases to trimming and J lost 7 bases; unmatched junction nucleotides: 11. CDR3 residues: CASSLQQGLGQPQHF. CDR3 bases: TGTGCCAGTAGTTTACAACAGGGGTTAGGACAGCCCCAGCATTTT.

The chain is built from TRBV11-2 and TRBJ1-4; D is possibly TRBD1 (5 bases). The CDR3 has 15 amino acids. Trimming took 1 base from V and 4 from J, leaving 10 bases between them. Germline CDR1 and CDR2: SGHAT and FQNNGV. The CDR3 nucleotides read TGTGCCAGCAGCTTAGGGGCCAGGGTTAATGAAAAACTGTTTTTT. Residues: CASSLGARVNEKLFF.

The chain carries TRBV28 and TRBJ1-3; no definite D call. Deletions cut 5 bases from V and 2 bases from J, with 13 bases between. Germline V gives CDR1 MDHEN, CDR2 SYDVKM. This CDR3 is built from 15 residues. CDR3 sequence reads: CASSPYRVPGNTIYF. CDR3 coding DNA: TGTGCCAGCAGTCCATATCGGGTCCCTGGAAACACCATATATTTT.

V is TRBV7-2 and J is TRBJ2-7, with TRBD2 matching 8 bases. This CDR3 contains 13 residues. J was trimmed by 6 bases and V by 6 bases; bases with no gene match: 7. CDR1 is SGHTA, CDR2 FQGNSA, per germline. As DNA, the CDR3 is TGTGCCAGCAGTCAGTTAGCGGGAACCGAGCAGTACTTC. Protein: CASSQLAGTEQYF.

Here the CDR3 reads CASSYPGTGGEQYF. The CDR3, as DNA: TGTGCCAGCAGTTACCCCGGGACAGGGGGCGAGCAGTACTTC. This chain connects TRBV5-6 to TRBJ2-7, with TRBD1 matching over 11 bases. The CDR3 loop spans 14 amino acids. The trim removed 5 bases at V and 6 bases at J, leaving 7 bases unmatched. The germline V gene has CDR1 SGHDT and CDR2 YYEEEE.

The chain employs TRBV2 and TRBJ2-1; 11 bases align to TRBD1. J lost 12 bases, V lost 8 bases, and 9 bases had no gene match. The V gene's germline CDR1 is SNHLY and CDR2 FYNNEI. The CDR3 loop spans 13 amino acids. This chain's CDR3 is CASDPGQGAVQFF. In DNA, the CDR3 is TGTGCCAGCGATCCAGGACAGGGGGCGGTGCAGTTCTTC. Filled out from reference TRBV2 and TRBJ2-1, the complete variable domain reads EPEVTQTPSHQVTQMGQEVILRCVPISNHLYFYWYRQILGQKVEFLVSFYNNEISEKSEIFDDQFSVERPDGSNFTLKIRSTKLEDSAMYFCASDPGQGAVQFFGPGTRLTVL.